These 16 T cell receptor beta chains were all obtained from the same sample, sequenced in a study of blood T cell repertoires in COVID-19. Profiling relied on immunoSEQ multiplex PCR, and the TCRdb table lists in-frame clones only, not all of them. This table has 260,000 or so clones, roughly 80% appearing once. Sequenced input: peripheral blood. All receptors come from a woman in her seventies with acute or convalescent COVID-19.

The count of this clone is one. V and J are TRBV11-1 and TRBJ1-1, with D possibly matching TRBD1 (6 bases). V lost 1 base and J 4 bases, leaving 10 bases between the germline ends. This CDR3 is 14 amino acids long. Per the germline V gene, CDR1 is SGHAT and CDR2 is FQDESV (reference sequence). CDR3 sequence: CASSLEAGATEAFF. The DNA of the CDR3 is TGTGCCAGCAGCTTAGAGGCGGGGGCCACTGAAGCTTTCTTT.

The genes are TRBV5-5 and TRBJ1-6; 10 nucleotides align to TRBD1. CDR1 is SGHKS, CDR2 YYEKEE, per germline (reference sequence). The CDR3 consists of 16 residues. The junction had 5 bases not matched to a gene; V was cut back by 4 bases and J by 4 bases. CDR3 in DNA: TGTGCCAGCAGCCCCGGGACAGGGGATTATAATTCACCCCTCCACTTT. Encoded protein: CASSPGTGDYNSPLHF.

This clone has only one observation. The chain links TRBV7-8 to TRBJ1-5, with a weak D call TRBD1 (6 bases). The V end was cut by 5 bases, the J end by 6 bases, with 17 bases between. The germline CDR1 and CDR2 sequences are SGHVS and FQNEAQ. This CDR3 spans 15 amino acids. CDR3 residues: CASSPLGGRSQPQHF. CDR3 sequence (DNA): TGTGCCAGCAGCCCGTTGGGGGGGCGAAGTCAGCCCCAGCATTTT.

This chain uses TRBV6-5 with TRBJ2-1, with 8 nucleotides matching TRBD1. The CDR3 contains 15 residues. V trimming: 10 bases; J trimming: 1 base; junction bases outside the gene matches: 9. Germline CDR1 reads MNHEY; CDR2 reads SVGAGI. The chain's CDR3 is CATKPGGSSYNEQFF. The CDR3 DNA sequence: TGTGCCACCAAACCAGGGGGCTCTTCCTACAATGAGCAGTTCTTC.

A few counts support this clone. The CDR3 loop reads CASSFTLTASSYNSPLHF. The CDR3 DNA follows: TGTGCCAGTAGTTTTACTCTGACGGCTAGCTCCTATAATTCACCCCTCCACTTT. This chain links TRBV19 with TRBJ1-6; no reliable D call. CDR1 and CDR2 from the germline V gene are LNHDA and SQIVND (reference sequence). V shed 5 bases and J shed 0 bases, with 17 bases lying between them. This CDR3 is 18 amino acids long.

This clone appeared a few times. The chain links TRBV3-1 (or the pseudogene TRBV3-2) to TRBJ1-3; maybe TRBD1 (6 bases). Germline-derived CDR1 and CDR2 are LGHDT and YNNKEL (reference sequence). The CDR3 spans 14 residues. The V and J ends lost 1 base and 3 bases respectively, with 7 bases between them. CDR3 amino acids: CASSQGTDGNTIYF. The CDR3 DNA reads TGTGCCAGCAGCCAAGGGACAGATGGAAACACCATATATTTT.

A few counts support this clone. CDR3: CASTHDRVSGNQPQHF. CDR3 nucleotides: TGTGCCAGTACCCATGACAGGGTTAGCGGCAATCAGCCCCAGCATTTT. The rearrangement links TRBV19 to TRBJ1-5, with TRBD1 identical over 7 bases. Germline V gene lookup returns CDR1 LNHDA and CDR2 SQIVND (reference sequence). The CDR3 loop spans 16 amino acids. The J segment lost 2 bases and the V segment lost 7 bases, leaving 11 bases of the junction unmatched.

V usage is TRBV7-2 and J usage is TRBJ2-5, with TRBD2 as a possible D gene (5 bases). The V end lost 1 base, the J end lost 5 bases, and 20 bases lay between the germline ends. The germline gives CDR1 SGHTA, CDR2 FQGNSA. This CDR3 is 17 amino acids long. This chain's CDR3 is CASSLGRRLSMGETQYF. The CDR3 region has the DNA TGTGCCAGCAGCTTAGGAAGGCGACTATCGATGGGGGAGACCCAGTACTTC.

This chain links TRBV10-3 with TRBJ1-1; D is ambiguous. The V gene lost 11 bases and the J gene lost 4 bases, with 17 bases spanning the gap. CDR3 length equals 13 residues. Germline CDR1 reads ENHRY; CDR2 reads SYGVKD. CDR3: CASQVHGSTEAFF. CDR3 sequence (DNA): TGTGCCTCCCAGGTGCATGGGTCCACTGAAGCTTTCTTT.

The V and J genes are TRBV7-2 and TRBJ2-1; 10 positions match TRBD2. Germline lookup yields CDR1 SGHTA and CDR2 FQGNSA. V shed 1 base, J shed 6 bases, and the junction held 9 bases outside the gene matches. The CDR3 contains 17 residues. CDR3 protein: CASSLGASGGGLNEQFF. The CDR3 DNA sequence: TGTGCCAGCAGCTTAGGGGCTAGCGGGGGAGGTCTCAATGAGCAGTTCTTC.

The chain employs TRBV6-6 and TRBJ1-3, with 8 bases identical to TRBD1. The CDR3 is 14 residues long. Germline CDR1 and CDR2: MNHNY and SVGAGI (reference sequence). The ends lost 8 bases at V and 2 bases at J; junction bases unmatched: 5. The CDR3 protein is CASASDRAGNTIYF. As DNA, the CDR3 is TGTGCCAGCGCTTCGGACAGGGCTGGAAACACCATATATTTT.

V and J are TRBV28 and TRBJ1-4; 7 bases agree with TRBD1. V dropped 7 bases and J dropped 0; count of bases not matched to a gene: 5. This CDR3 has 15 residues. Germline V gene sequence: CDR1 MDHEN, CDR2 SYDVKM. CDR3 in DNA: TGTGCCAGCACCGAAGACAGGGCAACTAATGAAAAACTGTTTTTT. Translated, it gives CASTEDRATNEKLFF.

The chain joins TRBV9 to TRBJ1-2; TRBD1 agrees at 9 bases. Trimming took 0 bases from V and 8 from J; bases not matched to a gene: 5. There are 14 residues in the CDR3. Germline V gene data show CDR1 as SGDLS and CDR2 as YYNGEE. CDR3 loop: CASSVENRGQGYTF. The CDR3 DNA sequence: TGTGCCAGCAGCGTAGAAAACAGGGGGCAAGGCTACACCTTC.

Regarding this clone: Other nucleotide sequences in the sample specify the same CDR3. J is TRBJ1-5 and V is TRBV5-1; D gene uncertain. CDR1 is SGHRS and CDR2 is YFSETQ in the germline V gene. V shed 0 bases and J shed 0 bases, with 4 bases lying between them. This CDR3 is built from 14 residues. CDR3 sequence reads: CASSLGHSNQPQHF. The CDR3 DNA follows: TGCGCCAGCAGCTTGGGACATAGCAATCAGCCCCAGCATTTT. Together with reference TRBV5-1 and TRBJ1-5, the CDR3 gives the full variable domain: KAGVTQTPRYLIKTRGQQVTLSCSPISGHRSVSWYQQTPGQGLQFLFEYFSETQRNKGNFPGRFSGRQFSNSRSEMNVSTLELGDSALYLCASSLGHSNQPQHFGDGTRLSIL.

Of note for this clone: A much larger clone lies a single base off, so this may be a read error. The chain recombines TRBV21-1 with TRBJ1-6; TRBD1, as called in the table, went unchecked against the DNA. TRBV21-1 is given as a pseudogene. The CDR3 length is 15 residues. CDR3 region: CANKLDRGLGSPLHF. DNA for the CDR3: TGTGCCAACAAACTAGACAGGGGGTTGGGGTCACCCCTCCACTTT.

In the case of this clone: One junction end does not reproduce the germline sequence, and a read error may be involved. This chain links TRBV5-4 with TRBJ2-2; TRBD2 aligns across 10 bases. Looked up from germline, CDR1 is SGHNT and CDR2 is YYREEE (reference sequence). The length of the CDR3 is 17 residues. CDR3 protein: CASSLASGGPKTGELFF. The DNA of the CDR3 is TGTGCCAGCAGCTTGGCTAGCGGGGGCCCGAAGACCGGGGAGCTGTTTTTT.